The rows below give T cell receptor beta chains drawn from one sample of a study of beta chain features in type 1 diabetes. Method: immunoSEQ multiplex PCR; TCRdb's copy keeps in-frame clones and lacks some. The sample holds 150,000 to 200,000 clones, 7.5% to 10% seen once. Input material: central memory CD4+ T cells from blood. The receptors were sampled from a woman aged 18-29 years in good health. The conserved cysteine and the conserved F or W are not part of the CDR3 here.

cdr3_aa j_call v_call
SVEVGQPQGY TRBJ2-3 TRBV29-1
ASSLAGTSGSRNEQF TRBJ2-1 TRBV5-1
ASSPQASSYNEQF TRBJ2-1 TRBV5-1
ASSPNPGGNEQF TRBJ2-1 TRBV7-3
ASSYGTGMGYT TRBJ1-2 TRBV6-5
ASSLGANSNQPQH TRBJ1-5 TRBV18
ASSLGAWNEQF TRBJ2-1 TRBV5-6
ASSPPGQLLEAF TRBJ1-1 TRBV6-5
AWSVLAGAIPREQY TRBJ2-7 TRBV30
ASTLYQGVGDTQY TRBJ2-3 TRBV7-2
ASSDYRRTGNQPQH TRBJ1-5 TRBV2
ASSPRQGTAYGYT TRBJ1-2 TRBV18
DEEGLAGEEQY TRBJ2-5 TRBV30
ASSRQGGTRSTDTQY TRBJ2-3 TRBV4-2
ASSPNLAGSTDTQY TRBJ2-3 TRBV18